The clone carrying this T cell receptor (beta chain) was seen more than once but under ten times. The antigen is unknown. Using its own MiXCR run on the reads, TCRdb lists one record per CDR3 protein. The sample has 200,000 to 300,000 distinct CDR3 sequences, about 12% seen once; the top ten hold around 1.6%. This sample is part of a study of T cell repertoires in cytomegalovirus infection. Germline CDR1 is SQVTM and CDR2 is ANQGSEA. This CDR3 is built from 13 residues. The J segment lost 3 bases and the V segment lost 5 bases, leaving 4 bases of the junction unmatched. General study findings and limits: Clonotype analysis showed dominance of the ex vivo response by HLA-C-restricted CMV-specific TCR beta clonotypes.

The chain links TRBV29-1 to TRBJ1-5, with 7 bases fitting TRBD1. Material: PBMCs. The source of this sequence is a human donor in good health (CMV status not recorded). Some clones in this sample may be carry-over from other donors' samples. CDR3 in amino acids: CSVLTGNNQPQHF. Here the CDR3 DNA reads TGCAGCGTTCTGACAGGGAACAATCAGCCCCAGCATTTT.